This is a list of T cell receptor beta chains from one sample in a study of low-dose radiotherapy and immunotherapy resistance in tumors. One entry per CDR3 protein results from TCRdb running MiXCR on the reads. Of approximately 100,000 distinct CDR3 sequences listed, around 20% are singletons. Sequenced material: PBMCs, taken after low-dose radiotherapy plus immunotherapy. Source of these receptors: a male donor with prostate cancer. Each CDR3 is given with its conserved first and last residue. The D gene is left open where the match is weak. Some rows mark clone size as missing; the rest say once, few, many or name a class of expanded clone.

TRBJ2-3 many TRBV20-1 - TGCAGTGCTAGTGTGGTGCTCATTACAGATACGCAGTATTTT CSASVVLITDTQYF
TRBJ2-7 many TRBV4-2 - TGTGCCAGCAGCCAAGCCGGACGGGTTCGGGAGCAGTACTTC CASSQAGRVREQYF
TRBJ2-6 many TRBV20-1 - TGCAGTGCTTGGGGCTCTGGGGCCAACGTCCTGACTTTC CSAWGSGANVLTF
TRBJ2-1 many TRBV6-5 TRBD2 TGTGCCAGCAGTCCAACCGGGACTAGCGGGTCGAGCTCCTACAATGAGCAGTTCTTC CASSPTGTSGSSSYNEQFF
TRBJ2-3 - TRBV20-1 TRBD2 TGCAGTGCTAGCACATGGACTAGCGGCTACACAGATACGCAGTATTTT CSASTWTSGYTDTQYF
TRBJ1-4 many TRBV20-1 - TGCAGTGCTAGACCCCAGGGAGGGGGTCGGGAAAAACTGTTTTTT CSARPQGGGREKLFF
TRBJ2-5 medium-sized TRBV20-1 TRBD1 TGCAGTGCGAGAACCGGGACAGCAGAAGAGACCCAGTACTTC CSARTGTAEETQYF
TRBJ1-4 many TRBV7-6 - TGTGCCAGCAGCCCGGGACGGTTTAATGAAAAACTGTTTTTT CASSPGRFNEKLFF
TRBJ2-5 many TRBV5-6 - TGTGCCAGCAGCTTGTTATTTGATGGGGGATCAGAGACCCAGTACTTC CASSLLFDGGSETQYF
TRBJ2-1 - TRBV7-9 - - CASSCASSLIPSSDNEQFF